The subject of this entry is one T cell receptor (beta chain). Antigen unknown. Each PCR contained spiked-in synthetic TCR analog templates. Some clones are missing from TCRdb's copy, which holds only in-frame ones; the method was immunoSEQ multiplex PCR. This table has 30,000 to 35,000 clones, roughly 82% appearing once. This sample stems from a study of PD-L1 blockade in urothelial cancer. Broader study findings: Durable benefit was linked to greater 3-week expansion of tumor-associated blood clones.

The CDR3 runs to 16 residues. V shed 4 bases and J shed 0 bases, with 13 bases lying between them. Germline CDR1 SGHRS, CDR2 YFSETQ. The input for sequencing was PBMCs, taken around atezolizumab (anti-PD-L1) treatment. The origin of this receptor is a man in his 60s with urothelial cancer. This chain uses TRBV5-1 with TRBJ2-2; perhaps TRBD1 as D (5 bases). The CDR3 DNA is TGCGCCAGCAGCCCAAACAGGACACCGAACACCGGGGAGCTGTTTTTT. It yields the protein CASSPNRTPNTGELFF.